This T cell receptor (beta chain) is drawn from a study of Ad26.COV2.S vaccination and SARS-CoV-2 variants. Study overall: Participants got Ad26.COV2.S intramuscularly, once or twice 56 days apart.

Described treatment: around 19 received Ad26.COV2.S at low or high dose, single or two shots; 5 received placebo; per-sample allocation not given. Following the first vaccine or placebo injection, samples were taken on day 63. Expressing Wuhan-strain SARS-CoV-2 spike, an Ad26 vector served as the vaccine. The CDR3 extends over 15 amino acids. Germline V CDR1 and CDR2: SGHNT, YENEEA. The V end lost 1 base, the J end lost 3 bases, and 13 bases lay between the germline ends. Data came from immunoSEQ multiplex PCR; TCRdb stores just in-frame clones and leaves some out. The profile shows some 320,000 clones, around four fifths of them singletons.

The V gene is TRBV11-3, the J gene TRBJ2-7; D is perhaps TRBD1 (5 bases). The sequence came from a person aged 18-60 years who received the Ad26.COV2.S COVID-19 vaccine or a placebo. The sample was peripheral blood, taken in a trial of Ad26.COV2.S vaccine versus placebo. The CDR3 nucleotides are TGTGCCAGCAGCTTAGGCCAGGGAAACGGCTACGAGCAGTACTTC. Protein: CASSLGQGNGYEQYF. The variable domain in full, with the rest retrieved from reference TRBV11-3 and TRBJ2-7, is EAGVVQSPRYKIIEKKQPVAFWCNPISGHNTLYWYLQNLGQGPELLIRYENEEAVDDSQLPKDRFSAERLKGVDSTLKIQPAELGDSAVYLCASSLGQGNGYEQYFGPGTRLTVT.